This T cell receptor (beta chain) was captured in a study of blood T cell repertoires in COVID-19. In the authors' workflow: Estimation of nucleated cell counts was performed using reference gene primer amplification. Sequencing used immunoSEQ multiplex PCR; TCRdb keeps in-frame clones, though not all of them. The V and J calls and clone size were taken over from that table, and D and trimming were inferred from the DNA. The sample carries 120,000 to 150,000 clones, approximately 90% recorded once. The CDR3 consists of 15 residues. V was clipped by 7 bases and J by 5 bases; unmatched bases: 13. Germline V lookup: CDR1 SGHRS, CDR2 YFSETQ.

This clonotype was sampled from a human donor with COVID-19, enrolled during active disease. The donor label of this sample is uncertain. Material: peripheral blood. The chain links TRBV5-1 to TRBJ2-5; 8 bases match TRBD1. The CDR3 sequence is CASFKTPGGEETQYF. In nucleotides, the CDR3 is TGCGCCAGCTTCAAAACCCCAGGGGGCGAGGAGACCCAGTACTTC.